The rows below give T cell receptor beta chains drawn from one sample of a study of spatial heterogeneity in lung cancer. TCRdb independently ran MiXCR on the 5' RACE reads; one entry per CDR3 protein. In the table there are tens of thousands of distinct CDR3 sequences, less than 9.5% of which are singletons. Sequenced material: PBMCs, taken at follow-up. These TCRs come from a female donor with early-stage non-small cell lung cancer. The conserved cysteine and the conserved F or W are not part of the CDR3 here. The size field is filled for only some rows; it gives once, few, many or a size class.

>TRBJ1-6|many|TRBV5-1
ASSLGGYAYNSPLH
>TRBJ1-1|NA|TRBV7-9
ASSLDQGEAF
>TRBJ2-3|few|TRBV18
ASSPSTSTDTQY
>TRBJ1-5|many|TRBV12-5
ASGTTGKDQPQH
>TRBJ2-7|many|TRBV29-1
SVVGFRPYEQY
>TRBJ1-2|many|TRBV5-5
ASSTGDSLYGYT
>TRBJ2-5|few|TRBV7-9
ASSLVTGETQY
>TRBJ2-7|few|TRBV7-9
ASSSPTGQGYEQY
>TRBJ1-1|few|TRBV7-9
ASSLAESGTGYTEAF
>TRBJ1-2|many|TRBV6-5
ASSFAGYGYT
>TRBJ2-7|many|TRBV9
ASSAGTGGHEQY
>TRBJ1-5|many|TRBV10-3
AIGGHEQPQH
>TRBJ2-6|few|TRBV12-3/TRBV12-4
ASSLWGRGSGANVLT
>TRBJ1-5|many|TRBV27
ARTQGGHRGCNQPQH
>TRBJ2-3|NA|TRBV20-1
SAADGGGRTDTQY
>TRBJ1-3|many|TRBV3-1
ASSQEAGLGNTIY
>TRBJ1-5|many|TRBV20-1
SASDRARQPQH
>TRBJ1-2|many|TRBV7-2
ASSPRRGMGVDYGYT
>TRBJ1-5|many|TRBV11-2
ASTFGRGPHSNQPQH
>TRBJ2-3|many|TRBV5-1
ASSLAARSSTDTQY
>TRBJ2-2|many|TRBV7-9
ASSSDRVGTGELF
>TRBJ1-2|many|TRBV6-2/TRBV6-3
ASSPRGYGYT
>TRBJ1-1|many|TRBV7-2
ASNLGDLNTEAF
>TRBJ2-7|few|TRBV10-3
AISGVEAYEQY
>TRBJ2-5|many|TRBV6-6
ASVRDRQETQY
>TRBJ2-7|many|TRBV5-1
ASSRGGLVSYEQY
>TRBJ1-5|few|TRBV5-1
ASSPLSGINQPQH
>TRBJ1-2|many|TRBV5-4
ASSTTGTGVLY
>TRBJ1-1|NA|TRBV12-3/TRBV12-4
ASSLGQKTKTEAF
>TRBJ2-3|few|TRBV11-2
ASSLTRGGDTDTQY
>TRBJ1-6|many|TRBV15
ATSRSGQGNSPLH
>TRBJ1-5|few|TRBV7-2
ASSPYREPQH
>TRBJ2-7|few|TRBV20-1
SARDPETGPSYEQY
>TRBJ2-7|many|TRBV12-3/TRBV12-4
ASRPGTGVYEQY
>TRBJ2-5|NA|TRBV5-1
ATKDSPQETQY
>TRBJ1-1|many|TRBV19
ASSIAPTDKAF
>TRBJ1-1|many|TRBV29-1
SVLGERSEAF
>TRBJ2-7|NA|TRBV5-1
ASSSGTASYEQY
>TRBJ2-5|few|TRBV15
ATSRGETQY
>TRBJ2-1|few|TRBV3-1
ASSPSGTRRGNEQF
>TRBJ2-2|NA|TRBV19
ASSIPGTTPRNTGELF
>TRBJ2-7|few|TRBV20-1
SAYDRYEQY
>TRBJ2-5|NA|TRBV5-1
ASSFNGIPQETQY